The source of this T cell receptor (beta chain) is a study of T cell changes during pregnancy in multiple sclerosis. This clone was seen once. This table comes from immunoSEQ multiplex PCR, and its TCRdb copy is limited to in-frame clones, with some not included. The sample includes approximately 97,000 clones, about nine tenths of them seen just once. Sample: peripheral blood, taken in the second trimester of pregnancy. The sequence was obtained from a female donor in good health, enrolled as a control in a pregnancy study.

CDR3 loop: CASSLDWLTGGSQETQYF. CDR3 sequence (DNA): TGTGCCAGCAGCTTGGATTGGCTCACAGGGGGATCCCAAGAGACCCAGTACTTC. The V and J genes are TRBV5-6 and TRBJ2-5; 8 bases fit TRBD1. The CDR3 sequence is 18 residues long. Germline lookup yields CDR1 SGHDT and CDR2 YYEEEE. J gave up 1 base and V 0 bases, and 11 bases lay outside the gene matches.